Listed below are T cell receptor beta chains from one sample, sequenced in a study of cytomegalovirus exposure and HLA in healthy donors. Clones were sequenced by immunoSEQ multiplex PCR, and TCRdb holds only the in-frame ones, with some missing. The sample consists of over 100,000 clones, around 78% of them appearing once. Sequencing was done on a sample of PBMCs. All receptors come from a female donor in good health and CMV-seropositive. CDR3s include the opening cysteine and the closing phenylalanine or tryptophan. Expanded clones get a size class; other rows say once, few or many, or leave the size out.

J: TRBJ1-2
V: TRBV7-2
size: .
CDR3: CASSPQGAANYGYTF

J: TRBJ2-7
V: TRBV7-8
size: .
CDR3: CASKPHKTAYEQYF

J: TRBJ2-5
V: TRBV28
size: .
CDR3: CASNFDRRETQYF

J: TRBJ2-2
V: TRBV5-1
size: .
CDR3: CASTRLAGVRTGELFF

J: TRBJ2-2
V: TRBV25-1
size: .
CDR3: CASSELGLAGVGTGELFF

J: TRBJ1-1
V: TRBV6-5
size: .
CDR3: CASAHGPNTEAFF

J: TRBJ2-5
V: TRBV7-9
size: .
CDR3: CASSLIAGGETQYF

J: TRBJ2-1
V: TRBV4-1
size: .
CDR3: CASSQEGRSSYNEQFF

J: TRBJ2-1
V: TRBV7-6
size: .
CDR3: CASSLGTSGGLYNEQFF

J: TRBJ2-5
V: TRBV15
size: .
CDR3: CATSTTGDQETQYF

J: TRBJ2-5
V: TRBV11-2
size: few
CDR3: CASSHRDRGYETQYF

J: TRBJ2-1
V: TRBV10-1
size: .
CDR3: CASSESLAGYQFF

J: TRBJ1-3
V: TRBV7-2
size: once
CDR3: CASSGGTAGNTIYF

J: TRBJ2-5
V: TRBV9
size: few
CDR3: CASSGRGQETQYF

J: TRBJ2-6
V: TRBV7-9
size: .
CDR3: CASSGTGIFSGANVLTF